The next 29 T cell receptor beta chains were all read from a single sample in a study of blood T cell repertoires in COVID-19. Some clones are missing from TCRdb's copy, which holds only in-frame ones; the method was immunoSEQ multiplex PCR. Of some 180,000 clones in the sample, approximately 85% were seen once. The sequencing sample was made of peripheral blood. These TCRs come from a woman aged 80 or older with COVID-19, enrolled during active disease.

This chain uses TRBV27 with TRBJ2-7, with TRBD2 identical over 12 bases. There are 17 residues in the CDR3. J lost 3 bases, V lost 6 bases, and 12 bases had no gene match. The germline V gene has CDR1 MNHEY and CDR2 SMNVEV (reference sequence). In DNA form, the CDR3 reads TGTGCCAGCAGACACAGGACTAGCGGGATATATAACTACGAGCAGTACTTC. It yields the protein CASRHRTSGIYNYEQYF.

In DNA, the CDR3 is TGTGCCAGCAGTTTCCGGCTAGCGGGGGGTTCCACAGATACGCAGTATTTT. Translation: CASSFRLAGGSTDTQYF. V usage is TRBV27 and J usage is TRBJ2-3; 11 bases line up with TRBD2. Germline CDR1 and CDR2: MNHEY and SMNVEV (reference sequence). V was pared by 3 bases and J by 2 bases, with 7 bases of the junction left unmatched. The CDR3 totals 17 residues.

This chain uses TRBV5-4 with TRBJ1-4; TRBD1 agrees at 10 bases. CDR1 and CDR2 from the germline V gene are SGHNT and YYREEE (reference sequence). Trimming at V came to 0 bases and at J to 6 bases, leaving 2 bases not matched to a gene. The CDR3 has 15 amino acids. The CDR3 sequence is CASSLAGQGYEKLFF. DNA for the CDR3: TGTGCCAGCAGCTTGGCGGGACAGGGGTATGAAAAACTGTTTTTT.

This clone was detected once. CDR3 nucleotide sequence: TGTGCCAGCAGCCCATCAGGGACTAGCGGGATGGAGACCCAGTACTTC. It translates to CASSPSGTSGMETQYF. The chain employs TRBV9 and TRBJ2-5, with 13 positions matching TRBD2. J was trimmed by 5 bases and V by 4 bases; bases with no gene match: 8. This CDR3 comprises 16 residues. In germline, CDR1 is SGDLS, CDR2 YYNGEE.

This clone was seen only a few times. This sequence joins TRBV7-9 and TRBJ1-1; 7 bases match TRBD1. Germline V lookup: CDR1 SEHNR, CDR2 FQNEAQ (reference sequence). The CDR3 has 13 residues. V trimming: 4 bases; J trimming: 10 bases; junction bases outside the gene matches: 9. The CDR3 DNA follows: TGTGCCAGCAGCTCCCGGACAGGCGGAGGAGCTTTCTTT. Its translation: CASSSRTGGGAFF.

The chain is built from TRBV6-6 and TRBJ2-7, with 14 bases identical to TRBD2. This CDR3 is built from 16 residues. Germline CDR1 is MNHNY and CDR2 is SVGAGI (reference sequence). V lost 6 bases, J lost 4 bases, and 8 bases stayed unmatched. The CDR3 is CASSLGLAGGIYEQYF. CDR3 coding DNA: TGTGCCAGCAGCCTTGGACTAGCGGGGGGAATATACGAGCAGTACTTC.

The V gene is TRBV5-4, the J gene TRBJ2-7; 16 positions agree with TRBD2. The CDR3 consists of 16 residues. Germline assignment: CDR1 SGHNT and CDR2 YYREEE (reference sequence). After removal of 4 bases from V and 7 bases from J, the junction contained 8 bases not matched to a gene. DNA of the CDR3: TGTGCCAGCAGCCCCGGGACTAGCGGGAGGGCTGGAGAGCAGTACTTC. Encoded protein: CASSPGTSGRAGEQYF.

V gene TRBV5-8 combines with J gene TRBJ2-7; 8 bases map to TRBD1. The CDR3 covers 15 residues. V lost 4 bases to trimming and J lost 4 bases; unmatched junction nucleotides: 10. Germline loops: CDR1 SGHTS, CDR2 YDEGEE. This CDR3 is CASSRGQGAVYEQYF. DNA for the CDR3: TGTGCCAGCAGCCGGGGTCAGGGGGCCGTATACGAGCAGTACTTC.

This chain uses TRBV6-6 with TRBJ2-7; TRBD1 aligns across 7 bases. The CDR3 spans 13 residues. Germline V gene lookup returns CDR1 MNHNY and CDR2 SVGAGI (reference sequence). The V and J ends lost 7 bases and 2 bases, in that order; junction bases with no gene match: 5. CDR3 residues: CASNNQGAYEQYF. The CDR3 nucleotides read TGTGCCAGCAACAATCAGGGGGCCTACGAGCAGTACTTC.

J is TRBJ2-7 and V is TRBV19; D might be TRBD2 (6 bases). Germline V lookup: CDR1 LNHDA, CDR2 SQIVND (reference sequence). This CDR3 is 15 amino acids long. Trimming stripped 3 bases from V and 0 bases from J, with 12 bases between. The chain's CDR3 is CASSIRPGGSYEQYF. CDR3 sequence (DNA): TGTGCCAGTAGTATTCGTCCCGGGGGCTCCTACGAGCAGTACTTC. The entire variable domain, with the rest obtained from reference TRBV19 and TRBJ2-7, is as follows: DGGITQSPKYLFRKEGQNVTLSCEQNLNHDAMYWYRQDPGQGLRLIYYSQIVNDFQKGDIAEGYSVSREKKESFPLTVTSAQKNPTAFYLCASSIRPGGSYEQYFGPGTRLTVT.

The rearrangement joins TRBV20-1 to TRBJ2-1; 9 nucleotides match TRBD1. The CDR3 runs 11 residues. Germline lookup yields CDR1 DFQATT and CDR2 SNEGSKA (reference sequence). CDR3 nucleotide sequence: TGCAGCGGGACAGGGAACAATGAGCAGTTCTTC. As protein: CSGTGNNEQFF.

J is TRBJ2-3 and V is TRBV7-2; D is possibly TRBD1 (6 bases). Between the trimmed V and J ends, which lost 3 bases and 2 bases, there was a span of 9 bases. Per the germline V gene, CDR1 is SGHTA and CDR2 is FQGNSA. The CDR3 is 14 amino acids. DNA of the CDR3: TGTGCCAGCAGCTTTGACAGGAACACAGATACGCAGTATTTT. Translated, it gives CASSFDRNTDTQYF.

V is TRBV4-1 and J is TRBJ2-7, with 8 bases lining up with TRBD2. CDR3 size: 18 residues. The germline V gene has CDR1 MGHRA and CDR2 YSYEKL. The trim removed 1 base at V and 2 bases at J, leaving 13 bases unmatched. The chain's CDR3 is CASSQAQTTGGPPYEQYF. The CDR3 region has the DNA TGCGCCAGCAGCCAAGCTCAGACTACGGGGGGGCCCCCCTACGAGCAGTACTTC.

CDR3 in amino acids: CASSADSQPQHF. Written as DNA, the CDR3 is TGTGCCAGCAGTGCGGACAGCCAGCCCCAGCATTTT. The gene calls are TRBV2 and TRBJ1-5; maybe TRBD1 (6 bases). The CDR3 extends over 12 amino acids. CDR1 is SNHLY and CDR2 is FYNNEI in the germline V gene. V shed 4 bases and J shed 7 bases, with 8 bases lying between them.

This sequence joins TRBV7-2 and TRBJ2-5; the match to TRBD1 covers 11 bases. CDR3 length: 13 residues. CDR1 is SGHTA and CDR2 is FQGNSA in the germline V gene. The V segment lost 4 bases and the J segment 7 bases; nucleotides outside the gene matches: 2. CDR3 region: CASSSGTGGTQYF. CDR3 in DNA: TGTGCCAGCAGCTCCGGGACAGGGGGGACCCAGTACTTC.

Note on this clone: A read error may produce the germline difference seen at one junction end. V usage is TRBV7-7 and J usage is TRBJ2-3, with D possibly TRBD2 on 5 matching bases. There are 15 residues in the CDR3. Looked up from germline, CDR1 is SSHAT and CDR2 is FNYEAQ (reference sequence). Written as DNA, the CDR3 is TGTGCTAGCAGCCCCCTCAGCGGTAGCACAGATACGCAGTATTTT. Residues: CASSPLSGSTDTQYF.

This clone was counted only a few times. The chain couples TRBV10-2 to TRBJ2-1; 8 bases agree with TRBD2. This CDR3 contains 16 residues. Trimming took 4 bases from V and 4 from J; bases not matched to a gene: 9. Germline V gives CDR1 WSHSY, CDR2 SAAADI. Here the CDR3 DNA reads TGCGCCAGCAGTGGGCTAGCGGGCTCCTCTTACAATGAGCAGTTCTTC. Protein: CASSGLAGSSYNEQFF.

This clone was seen more than once but under ten times. The chain uses TRBV4-3 and TRBJ1-3; 8 bases agree with TRBD1. CDR1 and CDR2 from the germline V gene are LGHNA and YSLEER. Losses at the gene ends were 3 bases for V and 2 bases for J; bases not matched to a gene: 6. This CDR3 comprises 16 residues. The chain's CDR3 is CASSQDREIPGNTIYF. Written as DNA, the CDR3 is TGCGCCAGCAGCCAGGACAGGGAAATTCCTGGAAACACCATATATTTT.

This chain uses TRBV10-1 with TRBJ1-2; the D is unclear. The CDR3 length is 18 residues. Germline values: CDR1 WNHNN, CDR2 SYGVQD (reference sequence). V lost 0 bases and J 1 base, leaving 18 bases between the germline ends. In nucleotides, the CDR3 is TGCGCCAGCAGTGAGTCGAACAGTACCAACTTAAGTAACTATGGCTACACCTTC. It is translated as CASSESNSTNLSNYGYTF.

The J gene is TRBJ2-7, the V gene TRBV11-2; 9 bases line up with TRBD1. This CDR3 has 15 amino acids. J was trimmed by 6 bases and V by 5 bases; bases with no gene match: 11. Germline V lookup: CDR1 SGHAT, CDR2 FQNNGV. The CDR3 protein is CASSPEWTGALEQYF. The CDR3 DNA is TGTGCCAGCAGCCCCGAATGGACAGGGGCCCTCGAGCAGTACTTC.

The J gene is TRBJ2-7, the V gene TRBV2, with D perhaps matching TRBD2 (6 bases). Germline CDR1 is SNHLY and CDR2 is FYNNEI. CDR3 length equals 15 residues. V was pared by 4 bases and J by 0 bases, with 13 bases between. CDR3 in amino acids: CASSGGRGSSYEQYF. In DNA form, the CDR3 reads TGTGCCAGCAGTGGGGGCCGGGGGAGCTCCTACGAGCAGTACTTC.

V usage is TRBV27 and J usage is TRBJ2-7, with 9 bases identical to TRBD2. The trim removed 5 bases at V and 2 bases at J, leaving 16 bases unmatched. Germline CDR1 reads MNHEY; CDR2 reads SMNVEV (reference sequence). This CDR3 contains 18 residues. The CDR3 DNA reads TGTGCCAGCAGTCTCCGCGGGCTCGTAGCGGGGGTGACCTACGAGCAGTACTTC. Amino acid sequence: CASSLRGLVAGVTYEQYF.

The rearrangement joins TRBV6-5 to TRBJ2-7, with 8 bases that match TRBD1. CDR1 and CDR2 (germline): MNHEY, SVGAGI. CDR3 length equals 14 residues. V dropped 2 bases and J dropped 2; count of bases not matched to a gene: 2. The CDR3 DNA reads TGTGCCAGCAGTTACGGGACAGGCCCCTACGAGCAGTACTTC. This gives the protein CASSYGTGPYEQYF.

The rearrangement uses TRBV19 and TRBJ2-2; D uncertain. Trimming stripped 10 bases from V and 1 base from J, with 19 bases between. CDR1 is LNHDA, CDR2 SQIVND, per germline (reference sequence). This CDR3 is built from 16 residues. The CDR3 DNA sequence: TGTGCCACCTCCGGAATACAGAGCAAGAACACCGGGGAGCTGTTTTTT. It yields the protein CATSGIQSKNTGELFF. Based on the CDR3 plus reference TRBV19 and TRBJ2-2, the full variable domain is DGGITQSPKYLFRKEGQNVTLSCEQNLNHDAMYWYRQDPGQGLRLIYYSQIVNDFQKGDIAEGYSVSREKKESFPLTVTSAQKNPTAFYLCATSGIQSKNTGELFFGEGSRLTVL.

This chain connects TRBV10-3 to TRBJ1-5; 7 nucleotides line up with TRBD1. The CDR3 loop spans 15 amino acids. The germline CDR1 and CDR2 sequences are ENHRY and SYGVKD. J gave up 2 bases and V 3 bases, and 4 bases lay outside the gene matches. CDR3 residues: CAISERRGGNQPQHF. The CDR3 DNA follows: TGTGCCATCAGTGAACGCAGGGGGGGCAATCAGCCCCAGCATTTT.

This clone was seen a few times. J is TRBJ2-5 and V is TRBV11-2, with a possible D match to TRBD2 (5 bases). V lost 5 bases and J lost 5, with 12 bases in between. The CDR3 has 13 residues. CDR1 is SGHAT and CDR2 is FQNNGV in the germline V gene. DNA for the CDR3: TGTGCCAGCAGCCGACTAACGGGGGAGACCCAGTACTTC. This translates into CASSRLTGETQYF.

The chain is built from TRBV21-1 and TRBJ1-1. TRBV21-1 is a recognized pseudogene. The CDR3 contains 14 residues. The CDR3 region has the DNA TGTGCCAGCAGCAAAAAGGAGCTGAACACTGAAGCTTTCTTT. Translation gives CASSKKELNTEAFF.

The V call is TRBV9, the J call TRBJ2-6; possibly TRBD1 for D (6 bases). The ends were cut back, 0 bases at V and 4 bases at J, with 17 bases in the middle. CDR3 size: 18 residues. CDR1 and CDR2 (germline): SGDLS, YYNGEE. The chain's CDR3 is CASSVDQGTGHGANVLTF. The CDR3 nucleotides read TGTGCCAGCAGCGTAGATCAAGGCACGGGACACGGGGCCAACGTCCTGACTTTC.

The chain recombines TRBV5-1 with TRBJ1-5; TRBD1 matches 12 bases. The CDR3 extends over 16 amino acids. Looked up from germline, CDR1 is SGHRS and CDR2 is YFSETQ. J gave up 3 bases and V 4 bases, and 5 bases lay outside the gene matches. CDR3 amino acids: CASSPGTGGPNQPQHF. The CDR3 DNA reads TGCGCCAGCAGCCCCGGGACAGGGGGCCCCAATCAGCCCCAGCATTTT.